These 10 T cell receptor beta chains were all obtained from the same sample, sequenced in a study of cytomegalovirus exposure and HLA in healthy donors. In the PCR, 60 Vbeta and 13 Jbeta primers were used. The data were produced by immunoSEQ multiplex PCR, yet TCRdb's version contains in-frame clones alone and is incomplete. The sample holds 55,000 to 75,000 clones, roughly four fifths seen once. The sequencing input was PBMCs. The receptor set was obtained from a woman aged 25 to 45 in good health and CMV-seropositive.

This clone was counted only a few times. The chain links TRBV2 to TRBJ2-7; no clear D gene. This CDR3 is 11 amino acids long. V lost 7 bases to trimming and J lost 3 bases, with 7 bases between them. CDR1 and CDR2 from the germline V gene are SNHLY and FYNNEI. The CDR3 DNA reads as TGTGCCAGCAAACTCGGCTACGAGCAGTACTTC. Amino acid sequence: CASKLGYEQYF. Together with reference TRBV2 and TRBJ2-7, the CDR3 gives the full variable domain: EPEVTQTPSHQVTQMGQEVILRCVPISNHLYFYWYRQILGQKVEFLVSFYNNEISEKSEIFDDQFSVERPDGSNFTLKIRSTKLEDSAMYFCASKLGYEQYFGPGTRLTVT.

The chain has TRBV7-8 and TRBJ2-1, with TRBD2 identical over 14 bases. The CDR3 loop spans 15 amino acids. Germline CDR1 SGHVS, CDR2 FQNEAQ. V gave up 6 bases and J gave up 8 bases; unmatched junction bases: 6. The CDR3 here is CASRKTSGRAHEQFF. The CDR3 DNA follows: TGTGCCAGCAGGAAGACTAGCGGGAGGGCCCATGAGCAGTTCTTC.

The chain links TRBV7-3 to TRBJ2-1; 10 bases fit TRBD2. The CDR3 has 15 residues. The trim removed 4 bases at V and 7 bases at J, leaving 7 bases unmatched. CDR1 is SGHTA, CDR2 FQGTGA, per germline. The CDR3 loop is CASSSKREGENEQFF. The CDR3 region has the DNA TGTGCCAGCAGCTCGAAGCGGGAGGGCGAGAATGAGCAGTTCTTC.

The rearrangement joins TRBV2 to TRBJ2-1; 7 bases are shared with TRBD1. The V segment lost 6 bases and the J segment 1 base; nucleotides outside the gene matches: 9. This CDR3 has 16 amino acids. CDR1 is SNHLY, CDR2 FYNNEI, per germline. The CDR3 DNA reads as TGTGCCAGCAGCCGTCACAGACAGGGTTCCTACAATGAGCAGTTCTTC. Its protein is CASSRHRQGSYNEQFF. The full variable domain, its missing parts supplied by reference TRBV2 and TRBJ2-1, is EPEVTQTPSHQVTQMGQEVILRCVPISNHLYFYWYRQILGQKVEFLVSFYNNEISEKSEIFDDQFSVERPDGSNFTLKIRSTKLEDSAMYFCASSRHRQGSYNEQFFGPGTRLTVL.

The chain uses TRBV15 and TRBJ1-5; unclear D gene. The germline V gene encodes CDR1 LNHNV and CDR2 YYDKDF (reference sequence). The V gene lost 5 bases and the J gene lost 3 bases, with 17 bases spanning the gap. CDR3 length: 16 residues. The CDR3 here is CATSARGVPFNQPQHF. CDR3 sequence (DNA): TGTGCCACCAGCGCCCGAGGAGTACCATTCAATCAGCCCCAGCATTTT.

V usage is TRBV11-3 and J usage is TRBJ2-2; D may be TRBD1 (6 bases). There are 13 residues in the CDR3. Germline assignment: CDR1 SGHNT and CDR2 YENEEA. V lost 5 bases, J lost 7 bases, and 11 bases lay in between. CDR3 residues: CASSRQAHGELFF. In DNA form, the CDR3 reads TGTGCCAGCAGCCGACAGGCACACGGGGAGCTGTTTTTT.

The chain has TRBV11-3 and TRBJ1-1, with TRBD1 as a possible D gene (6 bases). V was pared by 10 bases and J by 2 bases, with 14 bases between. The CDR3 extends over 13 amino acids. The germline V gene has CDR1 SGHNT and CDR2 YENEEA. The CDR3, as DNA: TGTGCCATCCCCGACAGGTTAAACACTGAAGCTTTCTTT. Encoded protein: CAIPDRLNTEAFF. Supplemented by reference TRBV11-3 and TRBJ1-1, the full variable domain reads EAGVVQSPRYKIIEKKQPVAFWCNPISGHNTLYWYLQNLGQGPELLIRYENEEAVDDSQLPKDRFSAERLKGVDSTLKIQPAELGDSAVYLCAIPDRLNTEAFFGQGTRLTVV.

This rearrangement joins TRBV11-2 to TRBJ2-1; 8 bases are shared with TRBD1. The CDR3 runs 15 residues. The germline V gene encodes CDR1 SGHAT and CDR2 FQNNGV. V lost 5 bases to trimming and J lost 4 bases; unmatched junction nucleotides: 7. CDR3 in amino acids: CASSQTGGLYNEQFF. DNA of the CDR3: TGTGCCAGCAGCCAAACAGGGGGACTTTACAATGAGCAGTTCTTC.

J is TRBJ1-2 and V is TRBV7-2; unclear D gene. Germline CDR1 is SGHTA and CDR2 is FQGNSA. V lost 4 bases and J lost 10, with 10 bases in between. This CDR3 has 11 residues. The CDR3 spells CASSWVGVYTF. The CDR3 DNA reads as TGTGCCAGCAGCTGGGTGGGAGTCTACACCTTC.

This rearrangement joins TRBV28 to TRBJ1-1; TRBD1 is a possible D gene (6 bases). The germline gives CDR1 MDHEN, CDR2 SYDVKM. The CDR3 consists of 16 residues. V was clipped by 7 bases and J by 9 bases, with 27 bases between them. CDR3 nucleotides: TGTGCCAGCATATGGGGGGGGGCGCAGGGGTTGAATAAAGCTTTCTTT. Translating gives CASIWGGAQGLNKAFF.